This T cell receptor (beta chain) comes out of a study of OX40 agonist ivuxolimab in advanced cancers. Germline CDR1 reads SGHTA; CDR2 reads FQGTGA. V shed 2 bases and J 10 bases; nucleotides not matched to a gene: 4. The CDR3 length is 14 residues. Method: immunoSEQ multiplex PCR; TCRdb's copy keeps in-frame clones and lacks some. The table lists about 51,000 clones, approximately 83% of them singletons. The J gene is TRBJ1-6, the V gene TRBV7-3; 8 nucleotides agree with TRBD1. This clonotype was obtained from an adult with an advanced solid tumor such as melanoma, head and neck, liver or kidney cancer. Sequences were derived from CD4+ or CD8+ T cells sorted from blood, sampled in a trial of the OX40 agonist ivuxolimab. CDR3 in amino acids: CASSLGQGGSPLHF. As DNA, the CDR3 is TGTGCCAGCAGCTTAGGACAGGGAGGCTCACCCCTCCACTTT.